The 12 T cell receptor beta chains below all came from one sample that was sequenced in a study of cytomegalovirus exposure and HLA in healthy donors (dated by TCRdb to 2017 to 2019). Libraries were prepared through the immunoSEQ multiplex PCR assay. For the multiplex PCR, a mixture combining 60 forward primers for TCR Vbeta segments and 13 reverse primers for TCR Jbeta segments was used. TCRdb mirrors the immuneACCESS table, restricted to in-frame sequences. Some clones are absent from its copies; in checked studies, under half trace to an unresolved V gene, and the reason for the others is unknown. The sample table contains 130,000 to 150,000 clones; only one count was recorded for roughly a tenth of them. Around 1.9% of the sample belongs to the ten largest clones. Sample: PBMCs. The receptors were gathered from a male donor in good health and CMV-seronegative.

The V gene is TRBV7-3, the J gene TRBJ2-7; 9 bases map to TRBD1. CDR1 and CDR2 from the germline V gene are SGHTA and FQGTGA. J gave up 7 bases and V 4 bases, and 5 bases lay outside the gene matches. CDR3 size: 13 residues. CDR3 in DNA: TGTGCCAGCAGCTCGGGACAGGGAAGGGAGCAGTACTTC. Amino acid sequence: CASSSGQGREQYF.

This chain joins TRBV30 and TRBJ1-2; D not resolved. The CDR3 totals 13 residues. Trimming removed 0 bases at V and 7 bases at J, with 12 bases between. CDR1 GTSNPN and CDR2 SVGIG come from the germline V gene (reference sequence). Here the CDR3 DNA reads TGTGCCTGGAGTGTTTCTTCCTCCTTTGGCTACACCTTC. Protein product: CAWSVSSSFGYTF.

This chain joins TRBV14 and TRBJ1-1; 11 nucleotides align to TRBD1. CDR3 length: 17 amino acids. Germline-derived CDR1 and CDR2 are SGHDN and FVKESK. Trimming at V came to 1 base and at J to 5 bases, leaving 9 bases not matched to a gene. CDR3 sequence reads: CASSQGQGQGEWTEAFF. For the CDR3, the DNA is TGTGCCAGCAGCCAAGGCCAGGGACAGGGGGAGTGGACTGAAGCTTTCTTT.

This clone has a handful of counts. This chain uses TRBV10-3 with TRBJ2-5; 9 nucleotides line up with TRBD2. Germline V CDR1 and CDR2: ENHRY, SYGVKD. The ends lost 1 base at V and 3 bases at J; junction bases unmatched: 3. The CDR3 covers 15 residues. As DNA, the CDR3 is TGTGCCATCAGTGAGTTAGAGCGGGAGGAAGAGACCCAGTACTTC. It translates to CAISELEREEETQYF.

This clone was found a few times. V usage is TRBV20-1 and J usage is TRBJ1-2, with D tentatively TRBD1 (6 bases). The germline V gene encodes CDR1 DFQATT and CDR2 SNEGSKA (reference sequence). The V and J ends lost 5 bases and 4 bases respectively, with 8 bases between them. This CDR3 spans 11 amino acids. The CDR3 nucleotides read TGCAGTGCTTCCAGGGGCTATGGCTACACCTTC. Protein sequence: CSASRGYGYTF.

This clone appeared a few times. V usage is TRBV27 and J usage is TRBJ2-7; the D is unclear. V dropped 3 bases and J dropped 0 bases, with 6 bases sitting between them. The V gene's germline CDR1 is MNHEY and CDR2 SMNVEV (reference sequence). The CDR3 covers 13 residues. The CDR3 nucleotides are TGTGCCAGCAGTTTTTCAGACTCCTACGAGCAGTACTTC. The encoded protein is CASSFSDSYEQYF.

This clone has just a few counts. The V and J genes are TRBV7-9 and TRBJ1-1; D possibly corresponds to TRBD1 (5 bases). The germline CDR1 and CDR2 sequences are SEHNR and FQNEAQ (reference sequence). The germline V and J ends were trimmed by 8 bases and 8 bases, with 18 bases remaining between them. There are 13 residues in the CDR3. DNA for the CDR3: TGTGCCAGCTGGACCCGGGGGACCTACGAAGCTTTCTTT. It translates to CASWTRGTYEAFF.

In this sample, this clone turned up a few times. V usage is TRBV6-5 and J usage is TRBJ1-3; tentatively, D is TRBD1 (6 bases). Germline CDR1 MNHEY, CDR2 SVGAGI. This CDR3 spans 14 amino acids. The V gene lost 8 bases and the J gene lost 7 bases, with 18 bases spanning the gap. CDR3 region: CASRGGVLRNTIYF. The DNA for the CDR3 is TGTGCCAGCCGAGGGGGTGTTTTGAGGAACACCATATATTTT.

The rearrangement joins TRBV19 to TRBJ1-2, with D tentatively TRBD1 (5 bases). The V gene's germline CDR1 is LNHDA and CDR2 SQIVND (reference sequence). The V end lost 6 bases, the J end lost 5 bases, and 25 bases lay between the germline ends. The CDR3 covers 17 residues. The CDR3 coding sequence is TGTGCCAGTAGCTGGCGGAGGGCCGGGGCCCGTGAATATGGCTACACCTTC. This encodes CASSWRRAGAREYGYTF.

Only a few counts were recorded for this clone. The chain links TRBV28 to TRBJ1-4; no reliable D call. This CDR3 region has 13 residues. Germline values: CDR1 MDHEN, CDR2 SYDVKM. V gave up 6 bases and J gave up 10 bases, with 15 bases separating them. CDR3 sequence reads: CASRINGLGKLFF. As DNA, the CDR3 is TGTGCCAGCAGAATCAACGGGTTGGGAAAACTGTTTTTT.

This chain links TRBV28 with TRBJ1-5, with a tentative D call TRBD1 (5 bases). The CDR3 spans 15 residues. Trimming left V 1 base short and J 0 bases short, with 7 bases between. Germline lookup yields CDR1 MDHEN and CDR2 SYDVKM. CDR3 sequence reads: CASSLSQDSNQPQHF. Written as DNA, the CDR3 is TGTGCCAGCAGTTTATCACAGGATAGCAATCAGCCCCAGCATTTT.

This clone was observed a few times. This rearrangement joins TRBV7-3 to TRBJ2-2, with D perhaps TRBD1 (6 bases). This CDR3 spans 15 amino acids. The germline gives CDR1 SGHTA, CDR2 FQGTGA. Trimming shortened V by 4 bases and J by 2 bases, and 11 bases separated the two germline ends. CDR3 bases: TGTGCCAGCAGCTCCGACAGGCGAAACACCGGGGAGCTGTTTTTT. Amino acids: CASSSDRRNTGELFF.